One sample yielded the 15 T cell receptor beta chains listed below, sequenced in a study of blood T cell repertoires in COVID-19. TCRdb's table, derived via immunoSEQ multiplex PCR, lists solely in-frame clones and lacks some. The table lists a few hundred thousand clones, 86% of them singletons. The sample taken for sequencing was PBMCs or T cells enriched from blood (not recorded which). All receptors derive from a woman aged 40-49 years with acute COVID-19.

This chain joins TRBV7-9 and TRBJ1-2, with 8 positions matching TRBD1. CDR3 length: 15 residues. Losses at the gene ends were 5 bases for V and 5 bases for J; bases not matched to a gene: 10. In germline, CDR1 is SEHNR, CDR2 FQNEAQ (reference sequence). The CDR3 DNA follows: TGTGCCAGCAGCCCGACCGGACAGGGTAGATATGGCTACACCTTC. Translating it yields CASSPTGQGRYGYTF.

CDR3 sequence reads: CASSSGLVGYNEQFF. The CDR3 region has the DNA TGTGCCAGCAGCTCAGGACTAGTCGGGTACAATGAGCAGTTCTTC. V usage is TRBV7-3 and J usage is TRBJ2-1; 7 bases agree with TRBD2. The ends lost 4 bases at V and 4 bases at J; junction bases unmatched: 7. Looked up from germline, CDR1 is SGHTA and CDR2 is FQGTGA. The CDR3 has 15 residues.

On this clone: Within the sample, other DNA sequences also encode this same CDR3. The chain is built from TRBV28 and TRBJ1-1, with no clear D. Looked up from germline, CDR1 is MDHEN and CDR2 is SYDVKM. The ends were cut back, 3 bases at V and 1 base at J, with 6 bases in the middle. The CDR3 is 13 amino acids. The CDR3 loop is CASSFRGNTEAFF. The CDR3 DNA is TGTGCCAGCAGTTTCCGAGGGAACACTGAAGCTTTCTTT.

This clone was detected once. In DNA, the CDR3 is TGTGCCATCAGTGAGTCATGGGGGCTTGGGGAGCAGTACTTC. Protein: CAISESWGLGEQYF. The chain links TRBV10-3 to TRBJ2-7; tentative D call: TRBD1 (6 bases). The V and J ends lost 0 bases and 7 bases respectively, with 13 bases between them. The CDR3 totals 14 residues. Germline CDR1 is ENHRY and CDR2 is SYGVKD.

The gene calls are TRBV27 and TRBJ2-1; the D gene is possibly TRBD2 (5 bases). Germline loops: CDR1 MNHEY, CDR2 SMNVEV (reference sequence). V gave up 5 bases and J gave up 3 bases, with 17 bases separating them. CDR3 length: 16 amino acids. The CDR3 sequence: CASSPISAGNYNEQFF. For the CDR3, the DNA is TGTGCCAGCAGTCCGATCAGCGCGGGCAACTACAATGAGCAGTTCTTC.

This chain uses TRBV4-3 with TRBJ2-3; 12 bases agree with TRBD2. Per the germline V gene, CDR1 is LGHNA and CDR2 is YSLEER. The CDR3 spans 16 residues. V trimming: 0 bases; J trimming: 4 bases; junction bases outside the gene matches: 2. CDR3 in amino acids: CASSQDLAGGPDTQYF. CDR3 nucleotide sequence: TGCGCCAGCAGCCAAGATCTAGCGGGAGGGCCAGATACGCAGTATTTT.

The CDR3 DNA is TGTGCCAGCAGTAGGGACTCCCAGTCCTACAATGAGCAGTTCTTC. This codes for CASSRDSQSYNEQFF. V is TRBV5-4 and J is TRBJ2-1; D is perhaps TRBD2 (6 bases). The CDR3 is made up of 15 amino acids. V dropped 5 bases and J dropped 1 base, with 13 bases sitting between them. The germline CDR1 and CDR2 sequences are SGHNT and YYREEE (reference sequence).

The V call is TRBV10-1, the J call TRBJ2-7; 9 bases match TRBD2. The germline CDR1 and CDR2 sequences are WNHNN and SYGVQD (reference sequence). This CDR3 is built from 17 residues. J was trimmed by 0 bases and V by 0 bases; bases with no gene match: 6. The CDR3 nucleotides read TGCGCCAGCAGTGAGTCGGGGCTAGCGGGATCCTCCTACGAGCAGTACTTC. Protein: CASSESGLAGSSYEQYF.

This clone was seen only a few times. This CDR3 reads CASSLRAGQGQPQHF. CDR3 nucleotides: TGTGCCAGCAGTCTCCGGGCAGGGCAGGGTCAGCCCCAGCATTTT. This chain uses TRBV27 with TRBJ1-5; the D gene is possibly TRBD1 (5 bases). CDR1 is MNHEY, CDR2 SMNVEV, per germline (reference sequence). Trimming removed 5 bases from V and 6 bases from J, with 17 bases in between. The CDR3 totals 15 residues.

This clone was recorded once. V usage is TRBV28 and J usage is TRBJ1-1, with TRBD1 identical over 8 bases. CDR3 length: 13 residues. V lost 6 bases, J lost 4 bases, and 4 bases stayed unmatched. Germline V gene lookup returns CDR1 MDHEN and CDR2 SYDVKM. The CDR3 sequence: CASRPDRGTEAFF. The CDR3 DNA follows: TGTGCCAGCAGACCAGACAGGGGCACTGAAGCTTTCTTT.

This chain connects TRBV5-5 to TRBJ2-7, with D uncertain. Germline lookup yields CDR1 SGHKS and CDR2 YYEKEE (reference sequence). V was trimmed by 4 bases and J by 0 bases, leaving 17 bases between them. The CDR3 loop spans 16 amino acids. CDR3 protein: CASSQQTALSSYEQYF. The CDR3, as DNA: TGTGCCAGCAGCCAACAGACGGCCCTGAGCTCCTACGAGCAGTACTTC. Full variable domain (rest looked up from reference TRBV5-5 and TRBJ2-7): DAGVTQSPTHLIKTRGQQVTLRCSPISGHKSVSWYQQVLGQGPQFIFQYYEKEERGRGNFPDRFSARQFPNYSSELNVNALLLGDSALYLCASSQQTALSSYEQYFGPGTRLTVT.

V gene TRBV4-2 combines with J gene TRBJ2-7, with D possibly TRBD1 on 6 matching bases. CDR3 size: 16 residues. Deletions cut 0 bases from V and 0 bases from J, with 12 bases between. Germline V gene lookup returns CDR1 LGHNA and CDR2 YNFKEQ. The CDR3 DNA follows: TGTGCCAGCAGCCAAGATTCCCTGGACAGCTCCTACGAGCAGTACTTC. This sequence encodes CASSQDSLDSSYEQYF.

This CDR3 reads CAWSSGALWEQYF. CDR3 sequence (DNA): TGTGCCTGGAGTTCAGGGGCCCTCTGGGAGCAGTACTTC. The chain recombines TRBV30 with TRBJ2-7; D may be TRBD1 (6 bases). In germline, CDR1 is GTSNPN, CDR2 SVGIG (reference sequence). This CDR3 comprises 13 residues. The V end was cut by 2 bases, the J end by 7 bases, with 15 bases between.

J is TRBJ1-3 and V is TRBV29-1; tentatively, D is TRBD1 (6 bases). CDR1 SQVTM and CDR2 ANQGSEA come from the germline V gene. This CDR3 contains 13 residues. The V gene lost 6 bases and the J gene lost 4 bases, with 13 bases spanning the gap. The DNA of the CDR3 is TGCAGCGTGGGGGGGGCCGGAGGAAACACCATATATTTT. This gives the protein CSVGGAGGNTIYF. Full variable domain (outside the CDR3, taken from reference TRBV29-1 and TRBJ1-3): SAVISQKPSRDICQRGTSLTIQCQVDSQVTMMFWYRQQPGQSLTLIATANQGSEATYESGFVIDKFPISRPNLTFSTLTVSNMSPEDSSIYLCSVGGAGGNTIYFGEGSWLTVV.

The CDR3 nucleotides read TGTGCCAGCAGGGGCAGCTCTGGGGCCAACGTCCTGACTTTC. Amino acids: CASRGSSGANVLTF. The genes are TRBV6-5 and TRBJ2-6; D gene unclear. The CDR3 covers 14 residues. Germline-derived CDR1 and CDR2 are MNHEY and SVGAGI. With 6 bases removed from V and 0 bases from J, the gap between germline ends came to 6 bases.